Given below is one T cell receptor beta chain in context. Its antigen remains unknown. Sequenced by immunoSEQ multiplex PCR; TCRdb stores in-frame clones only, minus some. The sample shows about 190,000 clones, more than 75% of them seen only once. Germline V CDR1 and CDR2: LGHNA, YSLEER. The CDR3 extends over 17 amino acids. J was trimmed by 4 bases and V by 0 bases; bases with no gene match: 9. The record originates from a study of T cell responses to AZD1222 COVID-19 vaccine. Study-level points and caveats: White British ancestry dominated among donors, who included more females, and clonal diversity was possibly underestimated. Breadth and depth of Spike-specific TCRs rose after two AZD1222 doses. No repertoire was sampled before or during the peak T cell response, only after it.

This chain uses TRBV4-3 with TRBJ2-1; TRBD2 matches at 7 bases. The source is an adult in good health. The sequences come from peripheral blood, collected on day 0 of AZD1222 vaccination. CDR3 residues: CASSQEVDDSGYNEQFF. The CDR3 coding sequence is TGCGCCAGCAGCCAAGAAGTAGACGATAGCGGGTACAATGAGCAGTTCTTC.